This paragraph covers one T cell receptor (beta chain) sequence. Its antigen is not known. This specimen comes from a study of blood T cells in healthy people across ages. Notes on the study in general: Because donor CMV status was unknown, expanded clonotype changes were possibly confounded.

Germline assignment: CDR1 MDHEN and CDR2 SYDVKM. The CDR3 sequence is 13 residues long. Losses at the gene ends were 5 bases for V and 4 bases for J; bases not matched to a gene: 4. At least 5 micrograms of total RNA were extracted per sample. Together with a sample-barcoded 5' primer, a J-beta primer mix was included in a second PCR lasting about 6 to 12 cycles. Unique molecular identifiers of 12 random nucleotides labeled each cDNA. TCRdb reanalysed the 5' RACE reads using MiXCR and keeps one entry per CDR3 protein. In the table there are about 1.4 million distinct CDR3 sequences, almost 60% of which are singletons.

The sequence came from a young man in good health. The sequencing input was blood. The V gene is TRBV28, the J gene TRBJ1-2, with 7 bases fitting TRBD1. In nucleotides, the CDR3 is TGTGCCAGCAGTACAGGGGTCTTCTATGGCTACACCTTC. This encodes CASSTGVFYGYTF.